This TCR beta chain was documented in a study of a mutant IDH1 vaccine in newly diagnosed glioma. Study at large: There were about 62% males and about 38% females among treated patients, whose mean age was about 41 years. Earlier therapy was either radiotherapy, temozolomide, or both, and most got both. Points from the study as a whole: It seemed that pseudoprogression was not linked to changes in the top peripheral T cell clonotypes.

The CDR3 is 14 amino acids. V lost 4 bases, J lost 8 bases, and 15 bases lay in between. Germline V gives CDR1 SGHRS, CDR2 YFSETQ. In the case of this clone: Its target is unknown.

Indicated time point: week 11, during vaccination. With topical imiquimod, each dose of the vaccine consisted of 300 ug of mutant IDH1 20-mer peptide. New WHO grade 3 or 4 astrocytomas that were IDH1-mutant and ATRX-lost had been found in donors. Here immunoSEQ multiplex PCR was the method, and the copy in TCRdb shows in-frame clones only, minus some. The sample records about 62,000 clones, 89% being singletons. V and J are TRBV5-1 and TRBJ1-4; a weak D match, TRBD1 (6 bases). Sequencing was performed on PBMCs, taken from a glioma patient whose treatment included an IDH1 peptide vaccine. This clonotype was sampled from a man aged 35-49 years with glioma. The CDR3: CASSPQTGQEKLFF. Here the CDR3 DNA reads TGCGCCAGCAGCCCGCAGACAGGACAGGAAAAACTGTTTTTT. The complete variable domain, with remaining parts taken from reference TRBV5-1 and TRBJ1-4, reads KAGVTQTPRYLIKTRGQQVTLSCSPISGHRSVSWYQQTPGQGLQFLFEYFSETQRNKGNFPGRFSGRQFSNSRSEMNVSTLELGDSALYLCASSPQTGQEKLFFGSGTQLSVL.